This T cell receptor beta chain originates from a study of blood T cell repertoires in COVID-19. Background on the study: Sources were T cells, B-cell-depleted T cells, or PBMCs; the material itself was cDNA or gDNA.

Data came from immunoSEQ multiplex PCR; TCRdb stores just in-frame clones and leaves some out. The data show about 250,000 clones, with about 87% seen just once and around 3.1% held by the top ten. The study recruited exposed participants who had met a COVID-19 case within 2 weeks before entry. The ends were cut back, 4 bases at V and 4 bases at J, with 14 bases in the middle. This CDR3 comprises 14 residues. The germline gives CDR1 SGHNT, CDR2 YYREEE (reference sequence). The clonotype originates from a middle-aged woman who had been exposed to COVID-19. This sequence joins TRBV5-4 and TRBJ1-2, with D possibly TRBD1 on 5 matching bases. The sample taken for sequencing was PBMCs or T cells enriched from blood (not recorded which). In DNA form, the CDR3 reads TGTGCCAGCAGCGGCGACAGCCTAACCTATGGCTACACCTTC. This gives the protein CASSGDSLTYGYTF.